These 13 T cell receptor beta chains came from one sample sequenced in a study of blood T cell repertoires in COVID-19. Measured with immunoSEQ multiplex PCR; TCRdb has only the in-frame clones, and not every one. The top ten hold about a sixth of the sample, which has fewer than 200,000 clones, more than 65% seen once. Input material: PBMCs or T cells enriched from blood (not recorded which). The receptors here all came from a man in his fifties or sixties who had recovered from COVID-19.

The rearrangement joins TRBV19 to TRBJ2-7; perhaps TRBD2 as D (6 bases). The CDR3 sequence is 16 residues long. V was cut by 3 bases and J by 2 bases, with 17 bases left in between. Germline loops: CDR1 LNHDA, CDR2 SQIVND (reference sequence). This CDR3 reads CASSIALDRGTYEQYF. The CDR3 DNA is TGTGCCAGTAGTATCGCTCTCGACCGGGGGACCTACGAGCAGTACTTC. The full variable domain, its missing parts supplied by reference TRBV19 and TRBJ2-7, is DGGITQSPKYLFRKEGQNVTLSCEQNLNHDAMYWYRQDPGQGLRLIYYSQIVNDFQKGDIAEGYSVSREKKESFPLTVTSAQKNPTAFYLCASSIALDRGTYEQYFGPGTRLTVT.

The V call is TRBV6-2 or TRBV6-3, the J call TRBJ2-7, with 10 bases matching TRBD2. V trimming: 2 bases; J trimming: 6 bases; junction bases outside the gene matches: 4. The CDR3 loop spans 14 amino acids. The germline gives CDR1 MNHEY, CDR2 SVGEGT. CDR3 sequence reads: CASSYGLAGVEQYF. The CDR3 region has the DNA TGTGCCAGCAGTTACGGGCTAGCGGGGGTCGAGCAGTACTTC.

This chain links TRBV6-2 or TRBV6-3 with TRBJ2-3; 7 bases map to TRBD2. The CDR3 is 16 residues long. After removal of 2 bases from V and 3 bases from J, the junction contained 8 bases not matched to a gene. Per the germline V gene, CDR1 is MNHEY and CDR2 is SVGEGT. The CDR3 bases are TGTGCCAGCAGTTACGGAGCGGGATCGGGGACAGATACGCAGTATTTT. Its protein product is CASSYGAGSGTDTQYF.

The gene calls are TRBV28 and TRBJ2-7, with TRBD1 matching 8 bases. Looked up from germline, CDR1 is MDHEN and CDR2 is SYDVKM. With V trimmed by 6 bases and J by 2 bases, 15 bases remained unmatched. This CDR3 contains 17 residues. The CDR3 coding sequence is TGTGCCAGCAGCTCTCCCCTTGGACAGGGTATCCCCTACGAGCAGTACTTC. It codes for CASSSPLGQGIPYEQYF.

V usage is TRBV9 and J usage is TRBJ2-4; the match to TRBD1 covers 7 bases. Germline CDR1 reads SGDLS; CDR2 reads YYNGEE. Unmatched junction bases numbered 5, after V lost 2 bases and J lost 0 bases. This CDR3 has 16 amino acids. The DNA for the CDR3 is TGTGCCAGCAGCGTTACAGGGGCCTTAGCCAAAAACATTCAGTACTTC. Translating gives CASSVTGALAKNIQYF.

V and J are TRBV25-1 and TRBJ2-5; D is possibly TRBD1 (5 bases). Germline V gives CDR1 MGHDK, CDR2 SYGVNS. Trimming took 8 bases from V and 4 from J, leaving 14 bases between them. There are 13 residues in the CDR3. The CDR3 DNA reads as TGTGCCAGCGGTCGGACACCGGGAGAGACCCAGTACTTC. Residues: CASGRTPGETQYF.

This chain connects TRBV19 to TRBJ1-6; 7 nucleotides align to TRBD1. Germline CDR1 LNHDA, CDR2 SQIVND (reference sequence). This CDR3 is 17 amino acids long. With 2 bases clipped from V and 0 bases from J, the junction kept 4 bases outside the gene matches. CDR3 nucleotide sequence: TGTGCCAGTAGTATAAGGGACAGCAGCTCCTATAATTCACCCCTCCACTTT. This translates into CASSIRDSSSYNSPLHF.

The V call is TRBV3-1 (or the pseudogene TRBV3-2), the J call TRBJ2-5; TRBD2 agrees at 8 bases. Germline V gives CDR1 LGHDT, CDR2 YNNKEL (reference sequence). The ends lost 4 bases at V and 4 bases at J; junction bases unmatched: 8. The CDR3 covers 15 residues. CDR3 in DNA: TGTGCCAGCAGCCCGCGGGAGGTGACGGGAGAGACCCAGTACTTC. This sequence encodes CASSPREVTGETQYF.

This clone was counted a few times. This could be a read error, since a much larger clone is one nucleotide away. The same CDR3 can be traced to other DNA sequences in this sample. The chain has TRBV28 and TRBJ2-7; D gene uncertain. The CDR3 has 13 residues. Germline values: CDR1 MDHEN, CDR2 SYDVKM. The V and J ends lost 6 bases and 0 bases respectively, with 9 bases between them. The CDR3: CASSQDTSYEQYF. The CDR3 nucleotides are TGTGCCAGCAGCCAAGACACCTCCTACGAGCAGTACTTC.

In the case of this clone: The junction does not match germline at one end; this may be a read error. This chain links TRBV7-7 with TRBJ2-5, with D maybe TRBD2 (6 bases). The germline gives CDR1 SSHAT, CDR2 FNYEAQ (reference sequence). The CDR3 extends over 13 amino acids. The DNA for the CDR3 is TGTGCTAGCAGCTTAGAACCCGGGGGGACCCAGTACTTC. Amino acids: CASSLEPGGTQYF.

The genes are TRBV7-9 and TRBJ2-2; 9 nucleotides agree with TRBD1. The germline V gene has CDR1 SEHNR and CDR2 FQNEAQ (reference sequence). J gave up 4 bases and V 4 bases, and 4 bases lay outside the gene matches. The CDR3 is made up of 15 amino acids. CDR3 protein: CASSYRTGVTGELFF. The CDR3 nucleotides are TGTGCCAGCAGCTACCGGACAGGGGTCACCGGGGAGCTGTTTTTT.

The rearrangement joins TRBV10-3 to TRBJ1-6, with a tentative D call TRBD1 (5 bases). Trimming removed 7 bases from V and 7 bases from J, with 11 bases in between. The CDR3 totals 13 residues. Looked up from germline, CDR1 is ENHRY and CDR2 is SYGVKD. CDR3 in amino acids: CAINPDSNSPLHF. DNA for the CDR3: TGTGCCATCAACCCAGACAGCAATTCACCCCTCCACTTT.

The chain employs TRBV7-9 and TRBJ1-2; 7 nucleotides line up with TRBD1. The CDR3 length is 13 residues. Germline loops: CDR1 SEHNR, CDR2 FQNEAQ (reference sequence). Trimming took 5 bases from V and 7 from J; bases not matched to a gene: 7. CDR3 protein: CASSLGTVSGYTF. CDR3 coding DNA: TGTGCCAGCAGCCTTGGGACAGTTAGTGGCTACACCTTC.